This entry concerns a single T cell receptor beta chain. Its matching antigen is unknown. This sample was taken from a study of cytomegalovirus exposure and HLA in healthy donors. Study results and limitations: TCR beta chain V- and J-gene trimming was linked, in a later analysis, to a missense variant in DCLRE1C. TCR sequences were mostly rare, though some public TCRs occurred in many donors.

The PCR was carried out with 60 Vbeta primers and 13 Jbeta primers. TCRdb keeps only in-frame clones here, not all; method: immunoSEQ multiplex PCR. The sample holds under 130,000 clones; 70% to 75% are singletons and the top ten take around 1.3%. The CDR3 is 22 residues long. Looked up from germline, CDR1 is LGHNA and CDR2 is YNFKEQ. Germline trimming cut 4 bases from V and 4 bases from J; bases unmatched to any gene: 20. The TCR comes from a man in his forties in good health and CMV-seronegative. The source material was PBMCs. This chain joins TRBV4-2 and TRBJ2-1; 15 nucleotides line up with TRBD2. CDR3 nucleotides: TGTGCCAGCAGCCCTTCGGGACTAGCGGGAGGACAAGACCTGCTGATTTACAATGAGCAGTTCTTC. This gives the protein CASSPSGLAGGQDLLIYNEQFF.